The 29 T cell receptor beta chains listed next were all sequenced from one sample in a study of control samples from healthy donors and cancer patients. Sequenced by immunoSEQ multiplex PCR; TCRdb stores in-frame clones only, minus some. The sample carries over 75,000 clones, just under 85% recorded once. The sequencing input was blood. The receptors derive from a man aged 30 to 39 in good health.

The chain couples TRBV5-4 to TRBJ2-1; D perhaps matches TRBD2 (5 bases). The V and J ends lost 5 bases and 2 bases respectively, with 14 bases between them. Germline assignment: CDR1 SGHNT and CDR2 YYREEE (reference sequence). This CDR3 is 15 amino acids long. CDR3 loop: CASSTLGGPYNEQFF. The CDR3 nucleotides are TGTGCCAGCAGTACCCTGGGCGGGCCCTACAATGAGCAGTTCTTC.

This chain links TRBV5-6 with TRBJ1-5; no firm D call. Germline lookup yields CDR1 SGHDT and CDR2 YYEEEE. CDR3 length: 17 amino acids. V was pared by 1 base and J by 7 bases, with 21 bases between. The CDR3 loop reads CASSLMVRGGVGQPQHF. For the CDR3, the DNA is TGTGCCAGCAGCTTGATGGTGCGGGGTGGTGTAGGACAGCCCCAGCATTTT.

The chain links TRBV14 to TRBJ1-3; the D is unclear. The CDR3 runs 14 residues. Germline CDR1 is SGHDN and CDR2 is FVKESK. V lost 3 bases and J 0 bases, leaving 6 bases between the germline ends. Written as DNA, the CDR3 is TGTGCCAGCAGCCAGGATAGCTCTGGAAACACCATATATTTT. Its protein product is CASSQDSSGNTIYF.

This chain uses TRBV7-2 with TRBJ2-3; 8 bases map to TRBD2. Trimming took 8 bases from V and 0 from J; bases not matched to a gene: 10. CDR1 and CDR2 (germline): SGHTA, FQGNSA. The CDR3 loop spans 16 amino acids. The CDR3 bases are TGTGCCAGCGGCAAGGCTACTAGCGGTAGCACAGATACGCAGTATTTT. As protein: CASGKATSGSTDTQYF.

The CDR3 DNA follows: TGTGCCAGCAGCCGTGCTAAGGGACAGGGGAAACATACGCAGTATTTT. Amino acid sequence: CASSRAKGQGKHTQYF. The chain is built from TRBV11-1 and TRBJ2-3; 10 bases line up with TRBD1. The CDR3 runs to 16 residues. Losses at the gene ends were 5 bases for V and 7 bases for J; bases not matched to a gene: 12. Germline assignment: CDR1 SGHAT and CDR2 FQDESV (reference sequence).

V and J are TRBV12-3 or TRBV12-4 and TRBJ2-1; 7 bases map to TRBD1. After removal of 3 bases from V and 8 bases from J, the junction contained 1 base not matched to a gene. The CDR3 totals 12 residues. The CDR3, as DNA: TGTGCCAGCAGTTTTCAGGGGGATGAGCAGTTCTTC. Translated: CASSFQGDEQFF.

V is TRBV5-1 and J is TRBJ2-3; TRBD1 might be the D (5 bases). The CDR3 extends over 15 amino acids. Per the germline V gene, CDR1 is SGHRS and CDR2 is YFSETQ. V was cut by 4 bases and J by 0 bases, with 12 bases left in between. The CDR3 DNA sequence: TGCGCCAGCAGCATAGACAGTGCTAGCACAGATACGCAGTATTTT. It encodes CASSIDSASTDTQYF.

This sequence joins TRBV19 and TRBJ1-2; 7 positions match TRBD1. V trimming: 3 bases; J trimming: 8 bases; junction bases outside the gene matches: 3. This CDR3 has 12 residues. CDR1 LNHDA and CDR2 SQIVND come from the germline V gene (reference sequence). CDR3 bases: TGTGCCAGTAGTATCCAGGGGGGAGGCTACACCTTC. Translating gives CASSIQGGGYTF.

The chain is built from TRBV18 and TRBJ2-7, with a possible D match to TRBD1 (5 bases). CDR3 size: 13 residues. Deletions cut 4 bases from V and 2 bases from J, with 9 bases between. Germline assignment: CDR1 KGHSH and CDR2 LQKENI. CDR3 in amino acids: CASSLEQAYEQYF. Written as DNA, the CDR3 is TGTGCCAGCTCACTTGAACAGGCCTACGAGCAGTACTTC. The complete variable domain, with remaining parts taken from reference TRBV18 and TRBJ2-7, reads NAGVMQNPRHLVRRRGQEARLRCSPMKGHSHVYWYRQLPEEGLKFMVYLQKENIIDESGMPKERFSAEFPKEGPSILRIQQVVRGDSAAYFCASSLEQAYEQYFGPGTRLTVT.

CDR3 coding DNA: TGTGCCAGCAGCCGGGAGGGGGACACTGAAGCTTTCTTT. This codes for CASSREGDTEAFF. The genes are TRBV6-5 and TRBJ1-1, with D perhaps matching TRBD1 (6 bases). Germline-derived CDR1 and CDR2 are MNHEY and SVGAGI. The CDR3 is 13 residues long. V lost 6 bases and J lost 3, with 11 bases in between.

The rearrangement joins TRBV29-1 to TRBJ2-4; 8 bases are shared with TRBD1. CDR1 and CDR2 (germline): SQVTM, ANQGSEA. V lost 4 bases to trimming and J lost 5 bases; unmatched junction nucleotides: 1. CDR3 length equals 12 residues. The CDR3 DNA follows: TGCAGCGTTGGGGACAGGCAAAACATTCAGTACTTC. It is translated as CSVGDRQNIQYF.

Concerning this clone: The sample holds other DNA sequences that translate to the same CDR3. The CDR3, as DNA: TGTGCCAGCAGGCCCAATACACAGGACACTGAAGCTTTCTTT. Protein sequence: CASRPNTQDTEAFF. The chain couples TRBV6-6 to TRBJ1-1; tentative D call: TRBD1 (5 bases). V lost 6 bases and J lost 3, with 14 bases in between. Germline CDR1 and CDR2: MNHNY and SVGAGI (reference sequence). The CDR3 is made up of 14 amino acids.

The V gene is TRBV7-9, the J gene TRBJ2-5; tentative D call: TRBD1 (5 bases). The V and J ends lost 5 bases and 5 bases respectively, with 18 bases between them. CDR1 is SEHNR and CDR2 is FQNEAQ in the germline V gene (reference sequence). The CDR3 is 15 residues long. CDR3 DNA sequence: TGTGCCAGCAGCCCAGGGTCCTACCTCGCGGAGACCCAGTACTTC. Its protein is CASSPGSYLAETQYF.

The chain combines TRBV6-1 with TRBJ1-2; TRBD1 is a possible D gene (5 bases). Per the germline V gene, CDR1 is MNHNS and CDR2 is SASEGT. This CDR3 comprises 16 residues. The V end was cut by 0 bases, the J end by 7 bases, with 18 bases between. In DNA form, the CDR3 reads TGTGCCAGCAGTGAAGCGAGGGGTCTATGGCAGAGTGGCTACACCTTC. Its translation is CASSEARGLWQSGYTF.

A single count supports this clone. The chain combines TRBV5-5 with TRBJ1-6; 10 bases align to TRBD1. Germline values: CDR1 SGHKS, CDR2 YYEKEE (reference sequence). After removal of 5 bases from V and 5 bases from J, the junction contained 7 bases not matched to a gene. The CDR3 has 16 amino acids. The CDR3 nucleotides are TGTGCCAGCAGTCGACAGGGGGCCCGTAATAATTCACCCCTCCACTTT. Its protein is CASSRQGARNNSPLHF. Supplemented by reference TRBV5-5 and TRBJ1-6, the full variable domain reads DAGVTQSPTHLIKTRGQQVTLRCSPISGHKSVSWYQQVLGQGPQFIFQYYEKEERGRGNFPDRFSARQFPNYSSELNVNALLLGDSALYLCASSRQGARNNSPLHFGNGTRLTVT.

The chain carries TRBV9 and TRBJ1-6; no firm D call. CDR1 is SGDLS and CDR2 is YYNGEE in the germline V gene. CDR3 length: 15 residues. V was trimmed by 0 bases and J by 0 bases, leaving 4 bases between them. The CDR3 DNA is TGTGCCAGCAGCGTAGAAAGCTCCTATAATTCACCCCTCCACTTT. It yields the protein CASSVESSYNSPLHF.

This clone was seen more than once but under ten times. The chain uses TRBV18 and TRBJ1-1; D is possibly TRBD1 (5 bases). Trimming left V 2 bases short and J 6 bases short, with 10 bases between. This CDR3 region has 13 residues. CDR1 and CDR2 from the germline V gene are KGHSH and LQKENI. CDR3 sequence reads: CASSPFRDAEAFF. CDR3 DNA: TGTGCCAGCTCACCATTCCGGGACGCTGAAGCTTTCTTT.

V gene TRBV7-2 combines with J gene TRBJ1-1, with 9 bases aligning to TRBD1. The germline V gene has CDR1 SGHTA and CDR2 FQGNSA. V was pared by 2 bases and J by 2 bases, with 3 bases of the junction left unmatched. The CDR3 covers 15 residues. The CDR3 DNA sequence: TGTGCCAGCAGCTTAAGGGACAGGGCAAACACTGAAGCTTTCTTT. Residues: CASSLRDRANTEAFF.

J is TRBJ2-7 and V is TRBV5-1, with D unresolved. Trimming stripped 2 bases from V and 0 bases from J, with 15 bases between. The germline V gene encodes CDR1 SGHRS and CDR2 YFSETQ. The CDR3 is 16 residues long. The CDR3 nucleotides are TGCGCCAGCAGCTTTACGGTAGACGTAAGCTCCTACGAGCAGTACTTC. Amino acids: CASSFTVDVSSYEQYF.

The sample holds a few counts of this clone. The sample holds other DNA sequences that translate to the same CDR3. CDR3 nucleotides: TGTGCCACCAGCAGAGAGGGGAACACTGAAGCTTTCTTT. Its protein product is CATSREGNTEAFF. The J gene is TRBJ1-1, the V gene TRBV15; D uncertain. Trimming stripped 0 bases from V and 1 base from J, with 3 bases between. Germline values: CDR1 LNHNV, CDR2 YYDKDF (reference sequence). The CDR3 length is 13 residues.

This clone was seen only a few times. The genes are TRBV2 and TRBJ2-3, with D perhaps matching TRBD2 (5 bases). CDR1 and CDR2 (germline): SNHLY, FYNNEI. V lost 6 bases and J 4 bases, leaving 14 bases between the germline ends. The CDR3 totals 14 residues. CDR3 coding DNA: TGTGCCAGCAGACCCGAGGGCGCCGCAGATACGCAGTATTTT. As protein: CASRPEGAADTQYF.

This clone was picked up one time. The rearrangement uses TRBV5-6 and TRBJ1-2, with D uncertain. CDR3 length: 15 amino acids. V dropped 1 base and J dropped 3 bases, with 13 bases sitting between them. Germline V gives CDR1 SGHDT, CDR2 YYEEEE. The CDR3 here is CASSLIAEPDYGYTF. Written as DNA, the CDR3 is TGTGCCAGCAGCTTGATTGCAGAACCCGACTATGGCTACACCTTC.

The V gene is TRBV7-8, the J gene TRBJ2-3; D is uncertain. Germline CDR1 is SGHVS and CDR2 is FQNEAQ. V was clipped by 0 bases and J by 6 bases, with 7 bases between them. The CDR3 consists of 13 residues. The CDR3 region is CASSLADADTQYF. The CDR3 DNA sequence: TGTGCCAGCAGCTTAGCGGACGCGGATACGCAGTATTTT.

The CDR3 loop reads CASSHPGTGETGELFF. The CDR3 nucleotides read TGTGCCAGCAGCCATCCCGGGACAGGGGAGACCGGGGAGCTGTTTTTT. The chain combines TRBV3-1 (or the pseudogene TRBV3-2) with TRBJ2-2; 10 bases are a match to TRBD1. This CDR3 is 16 amino acids long. CDR1 and CDR2 (germline): LGHDT, YNNKEL (reference sequence). After removal of 3 bases from V and 5 bases from J, the junction contained 6 bases not matched to a gene.

The count of this clone is one. The chain uses TRBV6-5 and TRBJ1-2; D not resolved. V shed 0 bases and J shed 0 bases, with 8 bases lying between them. CDR3 length equals 15 residues. Per the germline V gene, CDR1 is MNHEY and CDR2 is SVGAGI. The CDR3 region has the DNA TGTGCCAGCAGTTACTCGATACGAGCTAACTATGGCTACACCTTC. It translates to CASSYSIRANYGYTF.

The chain carries TRBV10-3 and TRBJ2-2; possibly TRBD2 for D (7 bases). Germline CDR1 and CDR2: ENHRY and SYGVKD. There are 16 residues in the CDR3. V lost 0 bases and J 0 bases, leaving 8 bases between the germline ends. The CDR3 reads CAISESGGPNTGELFF. The DNA of the CDR3 is TGTGCCATCAGTGAGTCCGGGGGGCCGAACACCGGGGAGCTGTTTTTT.

The chain combines TRBV19 with TRBJ2-5, with 11 bases fitting TRBD1. Unmatched junction bases numbered 7, after V lost 5 bases and J lost 5 bases. The CDR3 sequence is 15 residues long. Germline loops: CDR1 LNHDA, CDR2 SQIVND (reference sequence). Written as DNA, the CDR3 is TGTGCCAGTAGTCTCCGGACAGGGGGCTGGGAGACCCAGTACTTC. It yields the protein CASSLRTGGWETQYF.

A word on this clone: Possible read error: a much larger clone is one base away. This rearrangement joins TRBV6-6 to TRBJ1-6; tentative D call: TRBD1 (6 bases). Germline values: CDR1 MNHNY, CDR2 SVGAGI (reference sequence). The CDR3 consists of 15 residues. Trimming cost V 0 bases and J 5 bases, with 8 bases left between them. CDR3: CASSYSAGDNSPLHF. CDR3 DNA: TGTGCCAGCAGTTACTCGGCAGGGGATAATTCACCCCTCCACTTT.

J is TRBJ2-1 and V is TRBV6-5; tentative D call: TRBD1 (7 bases). Trimming took off 8 bases at V and 10 bases at J, with 21 bases between the two ends. The V gene's germline CDR1 is MNHEY and CDR2 SVGAGI. The CDR3 runs 14 residues. CDR3: CASRKAGGNLEQFF. The CDR3 nucleotides read TGTGCCAGCCGGAAAGCAGGGGGGAATCTAGAGCAGTTCTTC.